Reported below is one T cell receptor beta chain. Only a few counts were recorded for this clonotype. The antigen it recognizes is unknown. Base qualities are not provided; no much larger clone lies one nucleotide away. Measured from the cysteine to the phenylalanine, the CDR3 is 15 residues long. Here the CDR3 DNA is all that survives: 45 bases in frame from base 1. The germline V gene sets CDR1 to SGHTA and CDR2 to FQGTGA. V is trimmed back by 5 bases and J by 6 bases, and the junction contains 11 bases that no gene match accounts for. The data were taken from a study of T cells after yellow fever vaccination (dated by TCRdb to the late 2010s). Study-wide context: The SMART-Seq v4 Ultra Low Input RNA kit was used to prepare libraries from fractions with low cell numbers. Blood was drawn at multiple timepoints before and after primary and secondary immunization, with bulk PBMC replicates and cell subsets isolated. The cohort comprised two healthy male donors, one aged 18 to 30 and one aged 30 to 40 years. Bulk TCR alpha and beta repertoires were sequenced longitudinally to track T-cell clones before and after primary and booster YFV17D yellow fever vaccination. Results the study describes overall, beyond this receptor: Because abundant contaminating clonotypes from the bulk population could be contained in FACS-sorted repertoires, computational filtering was required. Only a couple of donors were included in the study, so the extent to which the findings can be generalized is limited. Most clones expanded after primary vaccination were re-detected after the booster (almost 98% of CD4 and 80% to 90% of CD8), suggesting broad memory maintenance. A small share of clonotypes was detected in both CD4 and CD8 compartments, with the overlap likely arising from convergent recombination. The secondary T-cell response was weaker than the primary response but faster, peaking on day 5 instead of day 15.

This specimen's treatment or condition label, per the study, means: live attenuated yellow fever vaccine strain. Two biological replicates of bulk PBMCs were collected at each blood-draw timepoint. A standard Ficoll-Paque protocol was used to isolate PBMCs from peripheral blood. RNA was extracted with TriZol from bulk PBMCs, CD4 and CD8 fractions, and dextramer-positive and dextramer-negative fractions. TCR cDNA was synthesized by 5'RACE template switching, which introduced a universal primer site and unique molecular identifiers. Priming for cDNA synthesis came from both the TCR alpha and TCR beta constant segments. Libraries were amplified in two PCR steps, with sample barcodes and sequencing adapters added in the second step. Libraries were sequenced on Illumina HiSeq 2500 (2x100 bp) or NovaSeq (2x150 bp). The authors' pipeline ran thus. Demultiplexing of reads and collapsing into UMI consensus sequences were performed with MIGEC, and V(D)J alignment was carried out with MiXCR. Clonotypes responding to the vaccine were identified with edgeR on replicate PBMC samples, with the criteria of FDR below 0.01 and a log2 fold change above 5 up to day 15. Bulk clonotypes were assigned CD4 or CD8 identity according to which sequenced CD4 or CD8 repertoire held them at higher abundance. TCRdb reran the public reads through fastp at Q25 and MiXCR, keeping productive beta chains. Each entry is one CDR3 protein sequence, shown with its most common DNA and genes. TCRdb, not the authors, supplied the V and J calls. The sample profile shows a few hundred thousand distinct CDR3 sequences; roughly 17% of them were found once. 15% to 20% of the sample is held by the ten biggest clonotypes.

Sequencing was performed on PBMCs, taken 4 to 6 days after the first yellow fever vaccination. The chain employs TRBV7-3 and TRBJ2-3, with 7 bases matching TRBD1. This sequence originates from a man aged 18 to 29 who received the YFV17D yellow fever vaccine. The DNA sequence is TGTGCCAGCAGCGACATAGGGGGCACGAGGGATACGCAGTATTTT. It encodes CASSDIGGTRDTQYF.